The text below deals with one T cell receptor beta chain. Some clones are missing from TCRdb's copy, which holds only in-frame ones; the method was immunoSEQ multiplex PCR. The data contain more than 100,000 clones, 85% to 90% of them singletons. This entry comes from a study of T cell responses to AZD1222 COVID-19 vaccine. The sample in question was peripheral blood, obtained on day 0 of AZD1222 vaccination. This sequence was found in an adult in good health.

The CDR3 loop is CASSPTAGPTDTQYF. In nucleotides, the CDR3 is TGTGCCAGCAGCCCGACAGCGGGACCCACAGATACGCAGTATTTT. The J gene is TRBJ2-3, the V gene TRBV9; 7 bases align to TRBD2. Trimming took 4 bases from V and 2 from J; bases not matched to a gene: 7. The length of the CDR3 is 15 residues. Germline V CDR1 and CDR2: SGDLS, YYNGEE. The full variable domain, with the rest looked up from reference TRBV9 and TRBJ2-3, is DSGVTQTPKHLITATGQRVTLRCSPRSGDLSVYWYQQSLDQGLQFLIQYYNGEERAKGNILERFSAQQFPDLHSELNLSSLELGDSALYFCASSPTAGPTDTQYFGPGTRLTVL.